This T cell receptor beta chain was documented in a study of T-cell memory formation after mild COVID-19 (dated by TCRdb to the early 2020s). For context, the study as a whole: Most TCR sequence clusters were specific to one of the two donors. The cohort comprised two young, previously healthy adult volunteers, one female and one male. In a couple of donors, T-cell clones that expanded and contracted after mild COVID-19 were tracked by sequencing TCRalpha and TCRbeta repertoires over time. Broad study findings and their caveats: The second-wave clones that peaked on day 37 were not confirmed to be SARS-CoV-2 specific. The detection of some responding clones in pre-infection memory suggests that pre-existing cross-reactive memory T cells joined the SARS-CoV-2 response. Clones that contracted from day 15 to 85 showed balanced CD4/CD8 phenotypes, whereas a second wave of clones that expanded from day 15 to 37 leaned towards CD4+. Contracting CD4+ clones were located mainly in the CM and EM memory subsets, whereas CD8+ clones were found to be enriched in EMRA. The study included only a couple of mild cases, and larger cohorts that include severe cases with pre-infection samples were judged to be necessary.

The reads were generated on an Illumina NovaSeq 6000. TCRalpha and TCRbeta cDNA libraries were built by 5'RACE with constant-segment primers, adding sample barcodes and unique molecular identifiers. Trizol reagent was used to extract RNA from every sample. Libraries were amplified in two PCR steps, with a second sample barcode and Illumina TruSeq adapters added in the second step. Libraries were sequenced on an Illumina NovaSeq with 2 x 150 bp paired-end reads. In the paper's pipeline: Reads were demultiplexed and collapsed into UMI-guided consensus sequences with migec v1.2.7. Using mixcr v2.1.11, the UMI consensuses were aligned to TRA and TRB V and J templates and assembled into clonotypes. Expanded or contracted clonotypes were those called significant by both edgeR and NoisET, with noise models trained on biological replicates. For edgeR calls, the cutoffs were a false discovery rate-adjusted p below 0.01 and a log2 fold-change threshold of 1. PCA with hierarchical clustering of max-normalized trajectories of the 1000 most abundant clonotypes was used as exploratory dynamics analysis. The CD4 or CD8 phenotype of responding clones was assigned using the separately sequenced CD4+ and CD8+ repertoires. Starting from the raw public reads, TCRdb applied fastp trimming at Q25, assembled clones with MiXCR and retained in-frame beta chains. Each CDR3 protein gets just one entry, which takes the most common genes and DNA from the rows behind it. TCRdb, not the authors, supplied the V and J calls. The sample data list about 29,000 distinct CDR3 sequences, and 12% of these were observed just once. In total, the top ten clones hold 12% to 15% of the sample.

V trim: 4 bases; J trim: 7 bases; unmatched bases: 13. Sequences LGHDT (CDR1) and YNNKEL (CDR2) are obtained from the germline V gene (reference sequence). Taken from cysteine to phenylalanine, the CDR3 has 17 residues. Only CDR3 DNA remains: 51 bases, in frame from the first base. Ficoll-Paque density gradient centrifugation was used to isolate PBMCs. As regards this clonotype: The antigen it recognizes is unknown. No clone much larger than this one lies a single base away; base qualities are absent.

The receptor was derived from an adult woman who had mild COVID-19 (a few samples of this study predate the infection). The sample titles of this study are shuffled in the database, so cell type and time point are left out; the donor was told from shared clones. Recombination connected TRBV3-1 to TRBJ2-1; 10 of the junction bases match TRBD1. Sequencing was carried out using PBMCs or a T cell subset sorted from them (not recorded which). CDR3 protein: CASSPSLTGGEGNEQFF. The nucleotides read TGTGCCAGCAGCCCCAGCCTGACAGGGGGCGAAGGGAATGAGCAGTTCTTC.